Presented here are 23 T cell receptor beta chains from one specimen sequenced in a study of blood T cell repertoires in COVID-19. Here immunoSEQ multiplex PCR was the method, and the copy in TCRdb shows in-frame clones only, minus some. The sample holds some 290,000 clones, 85% to 90% seen once. Material: peripheral blood. These receptors were collected from a woman between 35 and 50 years old with COVID-19, enrolled during active disease.

The rearrangement joins TRBV27 to TRBJ1-4; D might be TRBD1 (6 bases). V was trimmed by 1 base and J by 5 bases, leaving 11 bases between them. The CDR3 runs to 15 residues. Germline values: CDR1 MNHEY, CDR2 SMNVEV (reference sequence). The DNA for the CDR3 is TGTGCCAGCAGTTTATTAGGGAGGGGGAATGAAAAACTGTTTTTT. It codes for CASSLLGRGNEKLFF.

A remark on this clone: The same CDR3 arises from other DNA sequences in this sample as well. The genes are TRBV7-2 and TRBJ2-7, with D hard to call. The CDR3 contains 11 residues. Trimming pared 4 bases from V and 6 bases from J, leaving 7 bases between. CDR1 is SGHTA, CDR2 FQGNSA, per germline. This chain's CDR3 is CASSSLLEQYF. For the CDR3, the DNA is TGTGCCAGCAGCTCTCTCCTCGAGCAGTACTTC.

The chain uses TRBV28 and TRBJ2-5; 9 bases are shared with TRBD1. Germline V CDR1 and CDR2: MDHEN, SYDVKM. V lost 8 bases to trimming and J lost 3 bases; unmatched junction nucleotides: 4. This CDR3 is 13 amino acids long. In nucleotides, the CDR3 is TGTGCCAGCGACAGACAGGGGGAAGAGACCCAGTACTTC. Residues: CASDRQGEETQYF.

This clone was seen only a few times. This sequence joins TRBV19 and TRBJ1-2; TRBD1 agrees at 9 bases. Germline V CDR1 and CDR2: LNHDA, SQIVND (reference sequence). Trimming removed 5 bases from V and 5 bases from J; junction bases left unmatched: 15. The CDR3 is made up of 17 amino acids. In nucleotides, the CDR3 is TGTGCCAGTAGTCCTCTCGGAAGCCGGACAGGGGATTATGGCTACACCTTC. Amino acid sequence: CASSPLGSRTGDYGYTF.

The chain has TRBV6-5 and TRBJ2-1; D gene uncertain. The germline CDR1 and CDR2 sequences are MNHEY and SVGAGI. V lost 2 bases to trimming and J lost 10 bases, with 21 bases between them. The CDR3 consists of 16 residues. CDR3 region: CASSYGFPDQLGEQFF. CDR3 DNA: TGTGCCAGCAGTTACGGATTTCCTGACCAGCTAGGAGAGCAGTTCTTC.

The chain has TRBV9 and TRBJ2-5; D is unresolved. Trimming stripped 2 bases from V and 5 bases from J, with 10 bases between. The CDR3 length is 13 residues. Germline V CDR1 and CDR2: SGDLS, YYNGEE. Written as DNA, the CDR3 is TGTGCCAGCAGCGTCGGCGGCTTCGAGACCCAGTACTTC. This encodes CASSVGGFETQYF.

In DNA, the CDR3 is TGCGCCAGCAGCCCCTTACTTTATAGCAATCAGCCCCAGCATTTT. Translation gives CASSPLLYSNQPQHF. The chain links TRBV4-3 to TRBJ1-5, with D unclear. CDR3 length: 15 residues. V was pared by 4 bases and J by 0 bases, with 10 bases between. Per the germline V gene, CDR1 is LGHNA and CDR2 is YSLEER.

The chain employs TRBV27 and TRBJ1-4; possible D gene TRBD1, 5 bases. The CDR3 loop spans 18 amino acids. Trimming removed 2 bases at V and 0 bases at J, with 16 bases between. The germline CDR1 and CDR2 sequences are MNHEY and SMNVEV (reference sequence). CDR3 sequence: CASSLRRAGSPTNEKLFF. Here the CDR3 DNA reads TGTGCCAGCAGTTTACGTCGGGCAGGGTCCCCAACTAATGAAAAACTGTTTTTT. The full variable domain, in which reference TRBV27 and TRBJ1-4 provide the parts outside the CDR3, is EAQVTQNPRYLITVTGKKLTVTCSQNMNHEYMSWYRQDPGLGLRQIYYSMNVEVTDKGDVPEGYKVSRKEKRNFPLILESPSPNQTSLYFCASSLRRAGSPTNEKLFFGSGTQLSVL.

The genes are TRBV9 and TRBJ2-1, with D perhaps matching TRBD2 (5 bases). The length of the CDR3 is 15 residues. Between the trimmed V and J ends, which lost 0 bases and 4 bases, there was a span of 11 bases. Germline CDR1 is SGDLS and CDR2 is YYNGEE. The CDR3 region is CASSVEASRYNEQFF. CDR3 DNA sequence: TGTGCCAGCAGCGTAGAGGCTAGCCGGTACAATGAGCAGTTCTTC. Complete variable domain (other parts from reference TRBV9 and TRBJ2-1): DSGVTQTPKHLITATGQRVTLRCSPRSGDLSVYWYQQSLDQGLQFLIQYYNGEERAKGNILERFSAQQFPDLHSELNLSSLELGDSALYFCASSVEASRYNEQFFGPGTRLTVL.

The chain joins TRBV6-2 or TRBV6-3 to TRBJ2-1; 7 bases line up with TRBD2. Per the germline V gene, CDR1 is MNHEY and CDR2 is SVGEGT. V was pared by 2 bases and J by 6 bases, with 4 bases of the junction left unmatched. The CDR3 runs 14 residues. The DNA of the CDR3 is TGTGCCAGCAGTTACGCGGGAGTCGTCAATGAGCAGTTCTTC. This gives the protein CASSYAGVVNEQFF.

CDR3 residues: CAISPPGSGYEQYF. In nucleotides, the CDR3 is TGTGCCATCAGTCCTCCAGGTTCCGGCTACGAGCAGTACTTC. This chain links TRBV10-3 with TRBJ2-7; D not certain. CDR1 and CDR2 from the germline V gene are ENHRY and SYGVKD. This CDR3 has 14 residues. The V gene lost 5 bases and the J gene lost 3 bases, with 14 bases spanning the gap.

This clone was seen once. The chain carries TRBV4-3 and TRBJ1-4; 7 bases map to TRBD1. The CDR3 loop spans 15 amino acids. CDR1 and CDR2 from the germline V gene are LGHNA and YSLEER. Trimming cost V 1 base and J 7 bases; bases outside gene matches: 6. CDR3 loop: CASSQGQGGSEKLFF. CDR3 coding DNA: TGCGCCAGCAGCCAAGGACAGGGTGGAAGTGAAAAACTGTTTTTT.

The chain employs TRBV19 and TRBJ1-5, with TRBD1 as a possible D gene (6 bases). Germline V gene lookup returns CDR1 LNHDA and CDR2 SQIVND (reference sequence). The CDR3 contains 16 residues. Trimming shortened V by 4 bases and J by 7 bases, and 20 bases separated the two germline ends. This chain's CDR3 is CASSRRFWGQIQPQHF. The CDR3 DNA follows: TGTGCCAGTAGTAGGCGCTTTTGGGGGCAAATACAGCCCCAGCATTTT.

V gene TRBV12-3 or TRBV12-4 combines with J gene TRBJ2-1; 9 bases agree with TRBD2. V gave up 3 bases and J gave up 8 bases; unmatched junction bases: 2. The CDR3 is made up of 13 amino acids. DNA of the CDR3: TGTGCCAGCAGTTTGAGCGGGAGGTATGAGCAGTTCTTC. Translation: CASSLSGRYEQFF.

The V and J genes are TRBV18 and TRBJ2-7; maybe TRBD1 (5 bases). The germline V gene has CDR1 KGHSH and CDR2 LQKENI. The V and J ends lost 3 bases and 1 base respectively, with 16 bases between them. There are 16 residues in the CDR3. CDR3 in DNA: TGTGCCAGCTCACCTCCGAAAGGGGCTCCATCCTACGAGCAGTACTTC. Encoded protein: CASSPPKGAPSYEQYF.

The chain uses TRBV7-2 and TRBJ2-3; 9 bases agree with TRBD2. The CDR3 covers 14 residues. Germline CDR1 reads SGHTA; CDR2 reads FQGNSA. Trimming removed 5 bases from V and 5 bases from J; junction bases left unmatched: 5. The CDR3 is CASSPLLAGDTQYF. CDR3 in DNA: TGTGCCAGCAGCCCACTACTAGCGGGAGATACGCAGTATTTT.

The chain employs TRBV5-1 and TRBJ1-5; the D gene is possibly TRBD1 (5 bases). The germline V gene encodes CDR1 SGHRS and CDR2 YFSETQ. The CDR3 is 15 residues long. V lost 0 bases, J lost 3 bases, and 10 bases lay in between. Here the CDR3 reads CASSLAAGINQPQHF. CDR3 DNA: TGCGCCAGCAGCTTGGCCGCAGGGATCAATCAGCCCCAGCATTTT. Filled out from reference TRBV5-1 and TRBJ1-5, the complete variable domain reads KAGVTQTPRYLIKTRGQQVTLSCSPISGHRSVSWYQQTPGQGLQFLFEYFSETQRNKGNFPGRFSGRQFSNSRSEMNVSTLELGDSALYLCASSLAAGINQPQHFGDGTRLSIL.

The chain combines TRBV6-5 with TRBJ2-1; D call uncertain. This CDR3 spans 13 amino acids. V was shortened by 2 bases and J by 6 bases, with 8 bases between the two germline ends. Germline CDR1 is MNHEY and CDR2 is SVGAGI. CDR3 DNA: TGTGCCAGCAGTTACCCGGGTAGCAATGAGCAGTTCTTC. Translating it yields CASSYPGSNEQFF.

The chain is built from TRBV7-9 and TRBJ1-6; 11 bases are a match to TRBD1. Germline CDR1 SEHNR, CDR2 FQNEAQ (reference sequence). V was pared by 4 bases and J by 10 bases, with 3 bases of the junction left unmatched. This CDR3 is 14 amino acids long. In DNA form, the CDR3 reads TGTGCCAGCAGCTGGGGACAGGGGGGATCACCCCTCCACTTT. This translates into CASSWGQGGSPLHF.

V is TRBV19 and J is TRBJ1-5; D uncertain. V shed 3 bases and J shed 0 bases, with 12 bases lying between them. Germline CDR1 reads LNHDA; CDR2 reads SQIVND (reference sequence). This CDR3 has 16 residues. The CDR3 nucleotides read TGTGCCAGTAGTATTGACGGCGAGGGTAGCAATCAGCCCCAGCATTTT. Its translation: CASSIDGEGSNQPQHF. Based on the CDR3 plus reference TRBV19 and TRBJ1-5, the full variable domain is DGGITQSPKYLFRKEGQNVTLSCEQNLNHDAMYWYRQDPGQGLRLIYYSQIVNDFQKGDIAEGYSVSREKKESFPLTVTSAQKNPTAFYLCASSIDGEGSNQPQHFGDGTRLSIL.

The chain recombines TRBV7-9 with TRBJ1-2, with TRBD1 matching 7 bases. After removal of 5 bases from V and 5 bases from J, the junction contained 11 bases not matched to a gene. CDR1 is SEHNR, CDR2 FQNEAQ, per germline (reference sequence). CDR3 length equals 15 residues. The CDR3 spells CASSPPGQSFYGYTF. In DNA, the CDR3 is TGTGCCAGCAGCCCACCGGGACAGAGTTTTTATGGCTACACCTTC.

A single count supports this clone. The rearrangement uses TRBV27 and TRBJ1-5, with D possibly being TRBD1 (5 bases). Germline loops: CDR1 MNHEY, CDR2 SMNVEV (reference sequence). The CDR3 is 13 amino acids. V lost 1 base, J lost 6 bases, and 7 bases lay in between. The CDR3, as DNA: TGTGCCAGCAGTTTATTCGGGGGTCAGCCCCAGCATTTT. This translates into CASSLFGGQPQHF.

The rearrangement links TRBV18 to TRBJ2-2; no clear D. The CDR3 totals 13 residues. V dropped 1 base and J dropped 4 bases, with 4 bases sitting between them. Germline V lookup: CDR1 KGHSH, CDR2 LQKENI. DNA of the CDR3: TGTGCCAGCTCACCACTACTCACCGGGGAGCTGTTTTTT. Its protein is CASSPLLTGELFF.